The T cell receptor (beta chain) described here comes from a study of monozygotic twins with cystic fibrosis. About the research overall: With about 15 PCR cycles, barcoded libraries came from roughly 2.8 micrograms of fragmented DNA.

The V end was cut by 4 bases, the J end by 7 bases, with 18 bases between. CDR1 LNHDA and CDR2 SQIVND come from the germline V gene (reference sequence). CDR3 size: 15 residues. Some clones are missing from TCRdb's copy, which holds only in-frame ones; the method was immunoSEQ multiplex PCR. The table lists tens of thousands of clones, approximately 96% of them singletons. Remarks on this clone: The antigen is undetermined.

Findings and caveats of the study: In this small cohort, shared CDR3 numbers showed no association with age, concordance or disease severity. Monozygotic CF twin pairs shared significantly more nucleotide-identical clonotypes than unrelated CF individuals did.

V gene TRBV19 combines with J gene TRBJ2-3; D is unclear. This receptor was identified in a girl aged 2 to 9 with cystic fibrosis. Sequencing was done on a sample of blood. The CDR3 nucleotides read TGTGCCAGTAGTAAGGTGGCCAGACCACAGAATACGCAGTATTTT. This codes for CASSKVARPQNTQYF.